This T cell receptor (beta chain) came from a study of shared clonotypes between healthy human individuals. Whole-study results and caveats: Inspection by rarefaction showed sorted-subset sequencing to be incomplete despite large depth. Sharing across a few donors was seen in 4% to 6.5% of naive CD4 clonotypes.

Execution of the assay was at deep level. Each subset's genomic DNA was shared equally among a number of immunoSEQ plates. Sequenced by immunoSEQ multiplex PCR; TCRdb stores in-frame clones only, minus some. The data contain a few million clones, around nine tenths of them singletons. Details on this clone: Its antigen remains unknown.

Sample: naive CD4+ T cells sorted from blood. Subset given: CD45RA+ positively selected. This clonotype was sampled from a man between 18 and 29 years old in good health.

The CDR3 DNA reads TGTGCCAGCATGAGCGGGCGGGTAGCGCGGAAGTACCAAGAGACCCAGTACTTC. This codes for CASMSGRVARKYQETQYF. The V gene is TRBV5-6, the J gene TRBJ2-5; a possible D gene is TRBD2 (6 bases). CDR3 length: 18 residues. V was clipped by 6 bases and J by 0 bases, with 24 bases between them. The V gene's germline CDR1 is SGHDT and CDR2 YYEEEE.